What follows are 7 T cell receptor beta chains derived from one specimen sequenced in a study of human T cells and chemical hapten exposure. TCRdb processed the RACE reads anew with MiXCR; each CDR3 protein has one entry. The data contain roughly 45,000 distinct CDR3 sequences, about 9% of them singletons. Time point denoted: patch test 1, 2 weeks after DPC sensitization. Treatment reported: therapeutic diphenylcyclopropenone sensitization with weekly scalp DPC. This material consisted of whole blood, taken in connection with sensitization to the hapten diphenylcyclopropenone (DPC). The receptors shown here come from a woman in her forties or fifties with alopecia areata. Some clones in this sample may be carry-over from other donors' samples.

This clonotype was counted at least ten times. This chain connects TRBV20-1 to TRBJ1-3, with unresolved D. In germline, CDR1 is DFQATT, CDR2 SNEGSKA (reference sequence). V was cut by 7 bases and J by 4 bases, with 14 bases left in between. This CDR3 is built from 13 residues. This CDR3 is CSVAHTAGNTIYF. In DNA, the CDR3 is TGCAGTGTAGCCCATACTGCGGGAAACACCATATATTTT.

There are many counts of this clonotype. The rearrangement links TRBV6-2 or TRBV6-3 to TRBJ2-1; D may be TRBD2 (5 bases). The length of the CDR3 is 20 residues. With 6 bases removed from V and 5 bases from J, the gap between germline ends came to 32 bases. Germline V gene lookup returns CDR1 MNHEY and CDR2 SVGEGT. The CDR3 DNA sequence: TGTGCCAGCAGCTACAACCCCCCTGGGAGTCGGGCGACGGGTGACAATGAGCAGTTCTTC. Translation gives CASSYNPPGSRATGDNEQFF.

This clonotype was observed at least ten times. The V and J genes are TRBV18 and TRBJ2-7; tentative D call: TRBD1 (6 bases). V was shortened by 0 bases and J by 2 bases, with 8 bases between the two germline ends. The V gene's germline CDR1 is KGHSH and CDR2 LQKENI. This CDR3 comprises 14 residues. The DNA for the CDR3 is TGTGCCAGCTCACCACCTTCAGGGGCCTACGAGCAGTACTTC. This codes for CASSPPSGAYEQYF.

This clonotype showed up many times. The chain's CDR3 is CASSLESEVNQPQHF. Written as DNA, the CDR3 is TGTGCCAGCAGCTTAGAAAGCGAGGTCAATCAGCCCCAGCATTTT. The chain recombines TRBV7-2 with TRBJ1-5; D unresolved. In germline, CDR1 is SGHTA, CDR2 FQGNSA. V was clipped by 1 base and J by 3 bases, with 10 bases between them. This CDR3 has 15 residues.

This clonotype was counted at least ten times. V gene TRBV6-6 combines with J gene TRBJ2-3; TRBD2 matches 7 bases. Trimming cost V 11 bases and J 2 bases; bases outside gene matches: 10. The CDR3 runs to 14 residues. Germline CDR1 MNHNY, CDR2 SVGAGI (reference sequence). DNA of the CDR3: TGTGCCGCTTGTCCGGGAGGACTCACAGATACGCAGTATTTT. Amino acids: CAACPGGLTDTQYF.

This clonotype was detected ten times or more. The genes are TRBV7-9 and TRBJ2-3; D is unresolved. The CDR3 has 11 residues. Germline V gene sequence: CDR1 SEHNR, CDR2 FQNEAQ (reference sequence). V was shortened by 4 bases and J by 2 bases, with 1 base between the two germline ends. CDR3: CASSYTDTQYF. DNA of the CDR3: TGTGCCAGCAGCTACACAGATACGCAGTATTTT. The full variable domain, rest sourced from reference TRBV7-9 and TRBJ2-3, is DTGVSQNPRHKITKRGQNVTFRCDPISEHNRLYWYRQTLGQGPEFLTYFQNEAQLEKSRLLSDRFSAERPKGSFSTLEIQRTEQGDSAMYLCASSYTDTQYFGPGTRLTVL.

This clonotype was observed at least ten times. This sequence joins TRBV19 and TRBJ1-2, with D perhaps TRBD1 (6 bases). The germline V gene has CDR1 LNHDA and CDR2 SQIVND (reference sequence). CDR3 length: 13 residues. V was pared by 5 bases and J by 5 bases, with 12 bases between. The CDR3 DNA reads TGTGCCAGTAGTCTCGGGACAAATTATGGCTACACCTTC. It yields the protein CASSLGTNYGYTF. The full variable domain, its missing parts supplied by reference TRBV19 and TRBJ1-2, is DGGITQSPKYLFRKEGQNVTLSCEQNLNHDAMYWYRQDPGQGLRLIYYSQIVNDFQKGDIAEGYSVSREKKESFPLTVTSAQKNPTAFYLCASSLGTNYGYTFGSGTRLTVV.